This entry lists 28 T cell receptor beta chains sequenced from one sample in a study of OX40 agonist ivuxolimab in advanced cancers. TCRdb keeps only in-frame clones here, not all; method: immunoSEQ multiplex PCR. The sample lists tens of thousands of clones, around 85% occurring once. The sample was CD4+ or CD8+ T cells sorted from blood, taken in a trial of the OX40 agonist ivuxolimab. The receptors were sampled from an adult with an advanced solid tumor such as melanoma, head and neck, liver or kidney cancer.

The chain links TRBV6-6 to TRBJ2-7; D may be TRBD1 (5 bases). Trimming shortened V by 2 bases and J by 3 bases, and 14 bases separated the two germline ends. The CDR3 runs 15 residues. From germline, CDR1 is MNHNY and CDR2 SVGAGI (reference sequence). Here the CDR3 reads CASSYRAGIGYEQYF. CDR3 DNA: TGTGCCAGCAGTTACCGGGCAGGGATTGGCTACGAGCAGTACTTC.

The V gene is TRBV5-1, the J gene TRBJ2-5, with TRBD2 identical over 12 bases. The J call is doubtful: the DNA matches TRBJ2-7 better. Germline CDR1 is SGHRS and CDR2 is YFSETQ. The CDR3 covers 15 residues. CDR3 sequence (DNA): TGCGCCAGCAGCTTTACTAGCGGGAGGTCCTACGAGCAGTACTTC. Its protein product is CASSFTSGRSYEQYF.

The V and J genes are TRBV18 and TRBJ1-2; 9 bases match TRBD1. The CDR3 extends over 15 amino acids. CDR1 KGHSH and CDR2 LQKENI come from the germline V gene. Unmatched junction bases numbered 1, after V lost 2 bases and J lost 0 bases. In DNA form, the CDR3 reads TGTGCCAGCTCACCAGGGACAGGGACTAACTATGGCTACACCTTC. Amino acids: CASSPGTGTNYGYTF.

The V gene is TRBV4-2, the J gene TRBJ1-1; D gene uncertain. Germline V gene lookup returns CDR1 LGHNA and CDR2 YNFKEQ. There are 15 residues in the CDR3. The ends were cut back, 0 bases at V and 1 base at J, with 9 bases in the middle. The CDR3 sequence: CASSQDSEANTEAFF. The CDR3 DNA follows: TGTGCCAGCAGCCAAGATAGCGAAGCGAACACTGAAGCTTTCTTT.

The gene calls are TRBV10-3 and TRBJ1-1, with 9 bases fitting TRBD1. Unmatched junction bases numbered 10, after V lost 7 bases and J lost 1 base. CDR1 and CDR2 from the germline V gene are ENHRY and SYGVKD. CDR3 length equals 16 residues. The CDR3 sequence is CAIKGNRDRANTEAFF. The CDR3 bases are TGTGCCATCAAGGGAAACCGGGACAGGGCGAACACTGAAGCTTTCTTT.

The chain employs TRBV7-3 and TRBJ2-2, with 7 positions matching TRBD1. This CDR3 contains 14 residues. V shed 5 bases and J 4 bases; nucleotides not matched to a gene: 4. Germline V gene lookup returns CDR1 SGHTA and CDR2 FQGTGA. CDR3 residues: CASSEGTATGELFF. DNA of the CDR3: TGTGCCAGCAGCGAAGGGACAGCCACCGGGGAGCTGTTTTTT.

The chain combines TRBV4-1 with TRBJ1-4, with 9 nucleotides matching TRBD1. Germline-derived CDR1 and CDR2 are MGHRA and YSYEKL. This CDR3 spans 15 amino acids. J was trimmed by 6 bases and V by 4 bases; bases with no gene match: 6. The CDR3 protein is CASSLRGQGYEKLFF. In nucleotides, the CDR3 is TGCGCCAGCAGCCTGCGGGGACAGGGCTATGAAAAACTGTTTTTT.

This chain links TRBV5-4 with TRBJ1-4, with TRBD1 as a possible D gene (6 bases). This CDR3 comprises 13 residues. CDR1 is SGHNT and CDR2 is YYREEE in the germline V gene (reference sequence). V was pared by 7 bases and J by 8 bases, with 15 bases between. In DNA form, the CDR3 reads TGTGCCAGCCGGGGGCGCGATTCGGAAAAACTGTTTTTT. Translation gives CASRGRDSEKLFF. Combining the CDR3 with reference TRBV5-4 and TRBJ1-4 gives the whole variable domain ETGVTQSPTHLIKTRGQQVTLRCSSQSGHNTVSWYQQALGQGPQFIFQYYREEENGRGNFPPRFSGLQFPNYSSELNVNALELDDSALYLCASRGRDSEKLFFGSGTQLSVL.

The chain uses TRBV15 and TRBJ1-1; 11 positions match TRBD1. Germline values: CDR1 LNHNV, CDR2 YYDKDF (reference sequence). The CDR3 is 19 amino acids. Trimming took 1 base from V and 5 from J; bases not matched to a gene: 15. The CDR3: CATSRAFLGQGGLGTEAFF. CDR3 in DNA: TGTGCCACCAGCAGAGCTTTCCTGGGACAGGGGGGATTGGGGACTGAAGCTTTCTTT.

This clone has more than one count but fewer than ten. The chain recombines TRBV6-1 with TRBJ1-5; TRBD1 agrees at 8 bases. V shed 0 bases, J shed 5 bases, and the junction held 6 bases outside the gene matches. Germline CDR1 is MNHNS and CDR2 is SASEGT. CDR3 length equals 16 residues. CDR3: CASSEAAGGSDQPQHF. The CDR3 DNA reads as TGTGCCAGCAGTGAAGCGGCAGGGGGCTCGGATCAGCCCCAGCATTTT.

The J gene is TRBJ2-1, the V gene TRBV30, with a weak D call TRBD2 (5 bases). Trimming removed 5 bases at V and 4 bases at J, with 12 bases between. Looked up from germline, CDR1 is GTSNPN and CDR2 is SVGIG (reference sequence). This CDR3 is built from 13 residues. The CDR3 bases are TGTGCCTGGTCCAGCGGAACTTACAATGAGCAGTTCTTC. Protein sequence: CAWSSGTYNEQFF.

J is TRBJ2-5 and V is TRBV6-6; 7 nucleotides line up with TRBD2. This CDR3 region has 15 residues. Per germline, CDR1 MNHNY and CDR2 SVGAGI (reference sequence). Trimming took 4 bases from V and 1 from J; bases not matched to a gene: 6. The CDR3 here is CASSSHGRSQETQYF. CDR3 coding DNA: TGTGCCAGCAGTTCCCACGGGAGGAGCCAAGAGACCCAGTACTTC.

The chain employs TRBV11-2 and TRBJ2-3; 7 nucleotides align to TRBD2. Germline-derived CDR1 and CDR2 are SGHAT and FQNNGV. The CDR3 has 15 residues. The J segment lost 1 base and the V segment lost 5 bases, leaving 6 bases of the junction unmatched. The CDR3 reads CASSASLARTDTQYF. Here the CDR3 DNA reads TGTGCCAGCAGCGCCTCACTAGCGCGCACAGATACGCAGTATTTT.

This clone was detected once. This sequence joins TRBV6-5 and TRBJ2-5; TRBD2 matches at 9 bases. CDR1 is MNHEY and CDR2 is SVGAGI in the germline V gene. The CDR3 is 14 amino acids. The junction had 6 bases not matched to a gene; V was cut back by 7 bases and J by 3 bases. The CDR3, as DNA: TGTGCCAGCAACCCGGGACTAGCAGAAGAGACCCAGTACTTC. This sequence encodes CASNPGLAEETQYF.

V gene TRBV11-2 combines with J gene TRBJ1-6, with 7 bases aligning to TRBD1. The V gene's germline CDR1 is SGHAT and CDR2 FQNNGV. The CDR3 length is 18 residues. After removal of 0 bases from V and 0 bases from J, the junction contained 5 bases not matched to a gene. The CDR3 DNA sequence: TGTGCCAGCAGCTTAGATAGGGACAGCTTCTCCTATAATTCACCCCTCCACTTT. Its protein is CASSLDRDSFSYNSPLHF.

The DNA for the CDR3 is TGTGCCAGCAGCTCTACAAGCAGATCGAGGGGGGGTACTGAAGCTTTCTTT. Translated, it gives CASSSTSRSRGGTEAFF. This chain joins TRBV7-6 and TRBJ1-1, with TRBD1 as a possible D gene (6 bases). Per the germline V gene, CDR1 is SGHVS and CDR2 is FNYEAQ. The V gene lost 4 bases and the J gene lost 5 bases, with 23 bases spanning the gap. The CDR3 is made up of 17 amino acids.

The chain has TRBV7-2 and TRBJ2-4; TRBD2 might be the D (6 bases). V was pared by 2 bases and J by 2 bases, with 13 bases between. The CDR3 sequence is 16 residues long. Germline values: CDR1 SGHTA, CDR2 FQGNSA. The CDR3 nucleotides are TGTGCCAGCAGCTTAACGGGAGTGGGAACCAAAAACATTCAGTACTTC. Amino acid sequence: CASSLTGVGTKNIQYF.

The gene calls are TRBV5-4 and TRBJ2-7; 10 nucleotides line up with TRBD2. The ends lost 0 bases at V and 2 bases at J; junction bases unmatched: 5. The CDR3 has 16 amino acids. Germline loops: CDR1 SGHNT, CDR2 YYREEE (reference sequence). CDR3 coding DNA: TGTGCCAGCAGCTTGGCCGCGAGCGGGGGGGCCTACGAGCAGTACTTC. Amino acids: CASSLAASGGAYEQYF.

The chain is built from TRBV10-3 and TRBJ2-7; the match to TRBD2 covers 12 bases. With 0 bases clipped from V and 1 base from J, the junction kept 4 bases outside the gene matches. Germline-derived CDR1 and CDR2 are ENHRY and SYGVKD. The CDR3 runs 17 residues. The CDR3 here is CAISESRTSGISYEQYF. CDR3 DNA sequence: TGTGCCATCAGTGAGTCGAGGACTAGCGGGATTTCCTACGAGCAGTACTTC.

This clone occurred once. The chain joins TRBV6-1 to TRBJ1-2; D is unclear. There are 13 residues in the CDR3. The germline V gene encodes CDR1 MNHNS and CDR2 SASEGT. V lost 1 base to trimming and J lost 4 bases, with 7 bases between them. This CDR3 reads CASSEERVYGYTF. CDR3 coding DNA: TGTGCCAGCAGTGAAGAAAGGGTCTATGGCTACACCTTC.

J is TRBJ1-2 and V is TRBV6-1; tentative D call: TRBD1 (5 bases). Between the trimmed V and J ends, which lost 4 bases and 8 bases, there was a span of 20 bases. The CDR3 has 15 residues. Germline CDR1 reads MNHNS; CDR2 reads SASEGT. The CDR3 nucleotides are TGTGCCAGCAGTGCCGCTTGGGACCGGATCGTCGGCTACACCTTC. Protein: CASSAAWDRIVGYTF.

This chain connects TRBV2 to TRBJ2-5; D unclear. V lost 7 bases to trimming and J lost 5 bases, with 8 bases between them. This CDR3 is 11 amino acids long. Germline lookup yields CDR1 SNHLY and CDR2 FYNNEI. Here the CDR3 reads CASIIEETQYF. DNA for the CDR3: TGTGCCAGCATTATAGAGGAGACCCAGTACTTC.

Comments on this clone: The junction departs from the called germline gene at one end, perhaps through a read error. The chain couples TRBV19 to TRBJ2-1; 8 nucleotides match TRBD2. This CDR3 comprises 18 residues. Germline loops: CDR1 LNHDA, CDR2 SQIVND (reference sequence). CDR3 DNA: TGTGCCAGTAGGAGATCGACTAGCGCCCGATCTCCCTACAATGGGCAGTTCTTC. This encodes CASRRSTSARSPYNGQFF.

This sequence joins TRBV2 and TRBJ2-2, with 13 nucleotides matching TRBD2. With 3 bases clipped from V and 6 bases from J, the junction kept 4 bases outside the gene matches. This CDR3 region has 16 residues. Per the germline V gene, CDR1 is SNHLY and CDR2 is FYNNEI. The CDR3 is CASSDRTSGSSGELFF. For the CDR3, the DNA is TGTGCCAGCAGTGACCGGACTAGCGGGAGCTCCGGGGAGCTGTTTTTT. The whole variable domain, remainder taken from reference TRBV2 and TRBJ2-2, is EPEVTQTPSHQVTQMGQEVILRCVPISNHLYFYWYRQILGQKVEFLVSFYNNEISEKSEIFDDQFSVERPDGSNFTLKIRSTKLEDSAMYFCASSDRTSGSSGELFFGEGSRLTVL.

This rearrangement joins TRBV11-2 to TRBJ2-5, with TRBD1 identical over 12 bases. The CDR3 runs to 13 residues. Germline-derived CDR1 and CDR2 are SGHAT and FQNNGV. The V gene end was trimmed by 8 bases and the J gene end by 5 bases; junction bases not matched to a gene: 3. CDR3 loop: CASGTGGVETQYF. As DNA, the CDR3 is TGTGCCAGCGGGACAGGGGGCGTCGAGACCCAGTACTTC.

The genes are TRBV7-3 and TRBJ2-7; 10 bases line up with TRBD2. Germline loops: CDR1 SGHTA, CDR2 FQGTGA. The ends lost 3 bases at V and 6 bases at J; junction bases unmatched: 5. The CDR3 covers 14 residues. DNA for the CDR3: TGTGCCAGCAGCTTGTCAAGCGGGAGGGGCGAGCAGTACTTC. This translates into CASSLSSGRGEQYF.

The rearrangement joins TRBV4-1 to TRBJ2-3, with no clear D. This CDR3 is 18 amino acids long. The germline CDR1 and CDR2 sequences are MGHRA and YSYEKL. Trimming removed 0 bases at V and 1 base at J, with 17 bases between. The CDR3 coding sequence is TGCGCCAGCAGCCAAGAGGGGAAGGGCTTAAGTCGCACAGATACGCAGTATTTT. Translating gives CASSQEGKGLSRTDTQYF.

This rearrangement joins TRBV21-1 to TRBJ1-1. TRBV21-1 is reported as a pseudogene. This CDR3 is 15 amino acids long. The CDR3 protein is CASSSNYTIRTEAFF. The CDR3 DNA is TGTGCCAGCAGTTCAAACTACACAATTCGCACTGAAGCTTTCTTT.